One and the same sample provided the 16 T cell receptor beta chains below, sequenced in a study of blood T cell dynamics during melanoma immunotherapy. The time point denotes: week 3, after first cycle of checkpoint inhibitor. Measured with immunoSEQ multiplex PCR; TCRdb has only the in-frame clones, and not every one. The sample holds 6,500 to 10,000 clones; 85% are singletons and the top ten take approximately 3.8%. Sequenced here: blood, sampled from a patient treated with checkpoint blockade. The receptors shown here come from a human donor with melanoma.

The chain is built from TRBV11-2 and TRBJ1-1; TRBD1 aligns across 9 bases. The CDR3 is 15 amino acids. CDR1 is SGHAT and CDR2 is FQNNGV in the germline V gene. V lost 6 bases and J lost 3; bases outside the gene matches: 8. CDR3 in amino acids: CASREQGARDTEAFF. CDR3 DNA: TGTGCCAGCAGGGAACAGGGGGCGCGGGACACTGAAGCTTTCTTT.

The chain links TRBV28 to TRBJ2-5; tentative D call: TRBD1 (7 bases). Trimming stripped 2 bases from V and 4 bases from J, with 20 bases between. The length of the CDR3 is 17 residues. In germline, CDR1 is MDHEN, CDR2 SYDVKM. CDR3 sequence reads: CASSLISAGGMRETQYF. CDR3 nucleotides: TGTGCCAGCAGTTTAATCTCTGCAGGGGGGATGCGAGAGACCCAGTACTTC.

V gene TRBV19 combines with J gene TRBJ2-7; D gene ambiguous. The V gene's germline CDR1 is LNHDA and CDR2 SQIVND (reference sequence). Trimming left V 5 bases short and J 1 base short, with 3 bases between. The CDR3 has 11 amino acids. The CDR3 is CASSSSYEQYF. The DNA of the CDR3 is TGTGCCAGTAGTTCTTCCTACGAGCAGTACTTC.

The CDR3 here is CASSPNSGANVLTF. DNA of the CDR3: TGTGCCAGCAGCCCGAACTCTGGGGCCAACGTCCTGACTTTC. The V and J genes are TRBV7-2 and TRBJ2-6, with D uncertain. Trimming stripped 5 bases from V and 0 bases from J, with 5 bases between. The CDR3 runs to 14 residues. Germline loops: CDR1 SGHTA, CDR2 FQGNSA. Full variable domain (outside the CDR3, taken from reference TRBV7-2 and TRBJ2-6): GAGVSQSPSNKVTEKGKDVELRCDPISGHTALYWYRQSLGQGLEFLIYFQGNSAPDKSGLPSDRFSAERTGGSVSTLTIQRTQQEDSAVYLCASSPNSGANVLTFGAGSRLTVL.

The rearrangement links TRBV6-1 to TRBJ1-1; D ambiguous. Germline CDR1 and CDR2: MNHNS and SASEGT. The CDR3 runs to 14 residues. With 4 bases removed from V and 6 bases from J, the gap between germline ends came to 15 bases. DNA for the CDR3: TGTGCCAGCAGTGTAGGAGGGATCGGGCCTGAAGCTTTCTTT. This sequence encodes CASSVGGIGPEAFF.

The V call is TRBV7-9, the J call TRBJ1-4, with a tentative D call TRBD1 (5 bases). Trimming left V 3 bases short and J 11 bases short, with 13 bases between. The CDR3 runs to 13 residues. CDR1 and CDR2 from the germline V gene are SEHNR and FQNEAQ (reference sequence). The CDR3 region has the DNA TGTGCCAGCAGCTTTGATACAGGAGCCAAACTGTTTTTT. Translation: CASSFDTGAKLFF.

The J gene is TRBJ1-1, the V gene TRBV7-8; the match to TRBD1 covers 9 bases. Germline trimming cut 6 bases from V and 6 bases from J; bases unmatched to any gene: 8. The germline V gene encodes CDR1 SGHVS and CDR2 FQNEAQ. This CDR3 contains 14 residues. DNA of the CDR3: TGTGCCAGCAGGTTTAGACAGGGGGGTTCTGAAGCTTTCTTT. Residues: CASRFRQGGSEAFF.

The V and J genes are TRBV4-1 and TRBJ1-4; maybe TRBD1 (5 bases). The V end lost 1 base, the J end lost 6 bases, and 12 bases lay between the germline ends. CDR1 and CDR2 (germline): MGHRA, YSYEKL. The CDR3 has 15 residues. CDR3 sequence reads: CASSQGRGVYEKLFF. In DNA, the CDR3 is TGCGCCAGCAGCCAAGGTCGGGGGGTCTATGAAAAACTGTTTTTT.

This rearrangement joins TRBV10-3 to TRBJ1-4, with TRBD1 as a possible D gene (6 bases). With 0 bases removed from V and 6 bases from J, the gap between germline ends came to 14 bases. The CDR3 is 16 residues long. Germline CDR1 ENHRY, CDR2 SYGVKD. The CDR3 bases are TGTGCCATCAGTGAGTCGGGGGGGGCAGAAGATGAAAAACTGTTTTTT. It codes for CAISESGGAEDEKLFF.

This chain links TRBV14 with TRBJ2-7; 9 bases align to TRBD2. Trimming removed 4 bases from V and 6 bases from J; junction bases left unmatched: 4. The CDR3 contains 13 residues. The germline V gene encodes CDR1 SGHDN and CDR2 FVKESK. CDR3 nucleotide sequence: TGTGCCAGCAGCCCGGGACTAGCAAGCGAGCAGTACTTC. Amino acids: CASSPGLASEQYF. Complete variable domain (other parts from reference TRBV14 and TRBJ2-7): EAGVTQFPSHSVIEKGQTVTLRCDPISGHDNLYWYRRVMGKEIKFLLHFVKESKQDESGMPNNRFLAERTGGTYSTLKVQPAELEDSGVYFCASSPGLASEQYFGPGTRLTVT.

CDR3 in DNA: TGTGCCAGCAGCGACCTTGCAGGGCAATCTGGGGCCAACGTCCTGACTTTC. It is translated as CASSDLAGQSGANVLTF. The chain uses TRBV7-9 and TRBJ2-6; D is possibly TRBD1 (5 bases). Deletions cut 5 bases from V and 1 base from J, with 15 bases between. From germline, CDR1 is SEHNR and CDR2 FQNEAQ (reference sequence). CDR3 length equals 17 residues. The whole variable domain, filled in from reference TRBV7-9 and TRBJ2-6, reads DTGVSQNPRHKITKRGQNVTFRCDPISEHNRLYWYRQTLGQGPEFLTYFQNEAQLEKSRLLSDRFSAERPKGSFSTLEIQRTEQGDSAMYLCASSDLAGQSGANVLTFGAGSRLTVL.

The chain links TRBV6-5 to TRBJ1-4, with 10 bases identical to TRBD1. CDR3 length: 15 residues. The germline V gene has CDR1 MNHEY and CDR2 SVGAGI. The J segment lost 6 bases and the V segment lost 7 bases, leaving 8 bases of the junction unmatched. The CDR3 nucleotides are TGTGCCAGCATCAAGACCGGGACAGGGGATGAAAAACTGTTTTTT. Amino acid sequence: CASIKTGTGDEKLFF.

The rearrangement joins TRBV6-5 to TRBJ1-1; D may be TRBD1 (5 bases). Germline-derived CDR1 and CDR2 are MNHEY and SVGAGI. The V gene lost 2 bases and the J gene lost 9 bases, with 7 bases spanning the gap. CDR3 size: 11 residues. As DNA, the CDR3 is TGTGCCAGCAGTTACCGGGGGAAAGCTTTCTTT. Protein: CASSYRGKAFF.

This clone is a singleton in its sample. The chain has TRBV28 and TRBJ1-6, with D unresolved. Germline lookup yields CDR1 MDHEN and CDR2 SYDVKM. The CDR3 totals 11 residues. Trimming cost V 6 bases and J 5 bases, with 2 bases left between them. The CDR3 region has the DNA TGTGCCAGCAGCCATAATTCACCCCTCCACTTT. As protein: CASSHNSPLHF. Drawing the rest from reference TRBV28 and TRBJ1-6, the complete variable domain is DVKVTQSSRYLVKRTGEKVFLECVQDMDHENMFWYRQDPGLGLRLIYFSYDVKMKEKGDIPEGYSVSREKKERFSLILESASTNQTSMYLCASSHNSPLHFGNGTRLTVT.

J is TRBJ1-3 and V is TRBV19; 8 bases fit TRBD1. The V segment lost 7 bases and the J segment 0 bases; nucleotides outside the gene matches: 5. The germline V gene has CDR1 LNHDA and CDR2 SQIVND (reference sequence). CDR3 length: 15 residues. CDR3 in amino acids: CASTAGTGSGNTIYF. CDR3 sequence (DNA): TGTGCCAGTACTGCCGGGACAGGCTCTGGAAACACCATATATTTT.

The chain uses TRBV6-5 and TRBJ1-3; D is unresolved. Germline-derived CDR1 and CDR2 are MNHEY and SVGAGI. Trimming shortened V by 7 bases and J by 7 bases, and 8 bases separated the two germline ends. CDR3 length: 11 amino acids. The CDR3 coding sequence is TGTGCCAGCACCAGCTTCAACACCATATATTTT. Its protein product is CASTSFNTIYF.